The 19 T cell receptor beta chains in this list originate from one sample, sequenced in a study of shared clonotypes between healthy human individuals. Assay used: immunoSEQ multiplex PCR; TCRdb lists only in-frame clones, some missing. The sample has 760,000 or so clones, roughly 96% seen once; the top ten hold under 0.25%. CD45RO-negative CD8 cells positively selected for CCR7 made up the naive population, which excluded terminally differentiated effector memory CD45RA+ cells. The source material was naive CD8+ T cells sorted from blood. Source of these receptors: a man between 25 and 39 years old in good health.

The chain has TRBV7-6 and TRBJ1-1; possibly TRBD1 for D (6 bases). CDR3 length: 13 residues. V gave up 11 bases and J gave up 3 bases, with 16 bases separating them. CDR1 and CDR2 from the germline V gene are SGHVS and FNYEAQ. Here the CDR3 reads CASSSGEDTEAFF. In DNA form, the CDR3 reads TGTGCCTCTTCCTCAGGGGAGGACACTGAAGCTTTCTTT.

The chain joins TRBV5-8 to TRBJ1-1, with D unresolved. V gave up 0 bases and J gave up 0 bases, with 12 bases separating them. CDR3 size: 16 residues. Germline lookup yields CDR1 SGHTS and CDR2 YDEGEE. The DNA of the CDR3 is TGTGCCAGCAGCTTGGGTATAGGACGGATGAACACTGAAGCTTTCTTT. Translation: CASSLGIGRMNTEAFF.

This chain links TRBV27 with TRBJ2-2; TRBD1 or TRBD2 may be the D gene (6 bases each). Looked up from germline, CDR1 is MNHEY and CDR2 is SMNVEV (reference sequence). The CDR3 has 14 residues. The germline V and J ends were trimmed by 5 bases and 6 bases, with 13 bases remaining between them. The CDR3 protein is CASSINREAGELFF. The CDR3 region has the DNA TGTGCCAGCAGTATTAACAGGGAGGCCGGGGAGCTGTTTTTT.

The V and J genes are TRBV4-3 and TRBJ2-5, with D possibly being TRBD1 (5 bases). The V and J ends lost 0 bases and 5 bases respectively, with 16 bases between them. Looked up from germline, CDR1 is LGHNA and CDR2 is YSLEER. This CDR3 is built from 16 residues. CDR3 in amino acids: CASSQDPTASGETQYF. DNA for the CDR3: TGCGCCAGCAGCCAAGACCCGACAGCCTCTGGGGAGACCCAGTACTTC.

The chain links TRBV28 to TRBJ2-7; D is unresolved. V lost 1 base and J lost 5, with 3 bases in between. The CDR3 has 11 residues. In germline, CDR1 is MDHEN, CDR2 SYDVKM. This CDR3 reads CASSLSDEQYF. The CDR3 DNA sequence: TGTGCCAGCAGTTTATCAGACGAGCAGTACTTC.

The CDR3 sequence is CARGRTETYEQYF. CDR3 coding DNA: TGTGCCAGAGGCCGGACGGAGACCTACGAGCAGTACTTC. The rearrangement uses TRBV2 and TRBJ2-7, with D uncertain. This CDR3 has 13 amino acids. Trimming removed 9 bases from V and 2 bases from J, with 14 bases in between. Germline CDR1 reads SNHLY; CDR2 reads FYNNEI. The variable domain in full, completed from reference TRBV2 and TRBJ2-7, reads EPEVTQTPSHQVTQMGQEVILRCVPISNHLYFYWYRQILGQKVEFLVSFYNNEISEKSEIFDDQFSVERPDGSNFTLKIRSTKLEDSAMYFCARGRTETYEQYFGPGTRLTVT.

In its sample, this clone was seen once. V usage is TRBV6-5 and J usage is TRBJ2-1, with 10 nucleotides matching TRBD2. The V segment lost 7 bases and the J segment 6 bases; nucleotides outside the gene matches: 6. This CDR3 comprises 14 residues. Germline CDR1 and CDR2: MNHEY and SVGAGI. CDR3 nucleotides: TGTGCCAGCAATCTAGCGGGAGTAGGCAATGAGCAGTTCTTC. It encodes CASNLAGVGNEQFF.

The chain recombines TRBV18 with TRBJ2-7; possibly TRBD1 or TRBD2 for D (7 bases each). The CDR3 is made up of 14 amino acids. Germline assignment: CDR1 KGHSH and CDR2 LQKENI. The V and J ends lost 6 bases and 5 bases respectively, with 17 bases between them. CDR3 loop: CASSRPGGGHEQYF. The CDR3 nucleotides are TGTGCCAGCTCCAGGCCAGGGGGAGGGCACGAGCAGTACTTC. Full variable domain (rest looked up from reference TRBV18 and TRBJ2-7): NAGVMQNPRHLVRRRGQEARLRCSPMKGHSHVYWYRQLPEEGLKFMVYLQKENIIDESGMPKERFSAEFPKEGPSILRIQQVVRGDSAAYFCASSRPGGGHEQYFGPGTRLTVT.

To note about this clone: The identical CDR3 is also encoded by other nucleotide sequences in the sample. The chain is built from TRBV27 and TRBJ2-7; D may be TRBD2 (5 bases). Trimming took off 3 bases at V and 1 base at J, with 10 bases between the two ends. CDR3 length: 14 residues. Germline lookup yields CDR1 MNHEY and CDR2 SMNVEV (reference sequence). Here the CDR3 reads CASSLGASSYEQYF. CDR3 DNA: TGTGCCAGCAGTTTGGGAGCGTCGTCCTACGAGCAGTACTTC.

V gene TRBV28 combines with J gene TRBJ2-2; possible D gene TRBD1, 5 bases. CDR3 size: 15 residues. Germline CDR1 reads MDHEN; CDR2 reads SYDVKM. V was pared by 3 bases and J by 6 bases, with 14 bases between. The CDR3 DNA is TGTGCCAGCAGTTTTCGGCCTAAAGGGGCCGGGGAGCTGTTTTTT. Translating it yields CASSFRPKGAGELFF.

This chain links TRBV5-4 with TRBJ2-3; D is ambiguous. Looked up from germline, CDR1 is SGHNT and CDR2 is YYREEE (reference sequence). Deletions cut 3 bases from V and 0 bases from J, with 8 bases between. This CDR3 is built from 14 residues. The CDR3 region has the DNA TGTGCCAGCAGCTCACACTACAGCACAGATACGCAGTATTTT. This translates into CASSSHYSTDTQYF. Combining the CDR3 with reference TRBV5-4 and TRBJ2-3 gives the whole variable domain ETGVTQSPTHLIKTRGQQVTLRCSSQSGHNTVSWYQQALGQGPQFIFQYYREEENGRGNFPPRFSGLQFPNYSSELNVNALELDDSALYLCASSSHYSTDTQYFGPGTRLTVL.

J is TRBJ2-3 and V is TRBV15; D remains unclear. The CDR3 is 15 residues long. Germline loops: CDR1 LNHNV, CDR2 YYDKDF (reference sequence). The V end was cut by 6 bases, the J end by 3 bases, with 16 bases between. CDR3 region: CATRTGALGTDTQYF. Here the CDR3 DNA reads TGTGCCACCAGGACGGGCGCTTTAGGGACAGATACGCAGTATTTT.

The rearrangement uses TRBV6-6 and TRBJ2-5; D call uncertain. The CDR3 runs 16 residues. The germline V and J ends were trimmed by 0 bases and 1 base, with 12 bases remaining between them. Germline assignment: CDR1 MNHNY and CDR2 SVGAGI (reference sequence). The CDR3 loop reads CASSYSPLPFQETQYF. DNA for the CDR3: TGTGCCAGCAGTTACTCGCCCCTTCCTTTCCAAGAGACCCAGTACTTC.

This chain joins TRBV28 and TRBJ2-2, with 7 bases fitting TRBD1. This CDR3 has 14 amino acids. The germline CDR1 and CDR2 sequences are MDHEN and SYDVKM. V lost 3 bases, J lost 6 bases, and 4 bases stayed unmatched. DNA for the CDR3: TGTGCCAGCAGTTTTATCCAGGGGGCCGGGGAGCTGTTTTTT. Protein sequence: CASSFIQGAGELFF. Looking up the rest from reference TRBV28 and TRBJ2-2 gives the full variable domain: DVKVTQSSRYLVKRTGEKVFLECVQDMDHENMFWYRQDPGLGLRLIYFSYDVKMKEKGDIPEGYSVSREKKERFSLILESASTNQTSMYLCASSFIQGAGELFFGEGSRLTVL.

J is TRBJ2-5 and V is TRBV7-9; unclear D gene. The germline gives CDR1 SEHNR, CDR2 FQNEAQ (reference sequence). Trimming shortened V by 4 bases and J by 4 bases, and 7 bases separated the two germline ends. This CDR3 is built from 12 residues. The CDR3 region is CASSSSVETQYF. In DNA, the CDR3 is TGTGCCAGCAGCTCCTCAGTAGAGACCCAGTACTTC.

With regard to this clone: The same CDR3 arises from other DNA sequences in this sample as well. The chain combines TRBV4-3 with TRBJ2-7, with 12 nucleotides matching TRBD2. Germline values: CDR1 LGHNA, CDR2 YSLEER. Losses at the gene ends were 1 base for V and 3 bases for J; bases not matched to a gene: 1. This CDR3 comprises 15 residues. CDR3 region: CASSQGTSGIYEQYF. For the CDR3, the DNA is TGCGCCAGCAGCCAAGGGACTAGCGGGATCTACGAGCAGTACTTC.

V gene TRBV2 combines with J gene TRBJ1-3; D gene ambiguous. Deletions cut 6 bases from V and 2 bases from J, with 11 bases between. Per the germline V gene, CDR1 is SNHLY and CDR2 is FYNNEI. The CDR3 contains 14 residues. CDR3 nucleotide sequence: TGTGCCAGCAGCGTGACTGGAGCTGGAAACACCATATATTTT. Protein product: CASSVTGAGNTIYF.

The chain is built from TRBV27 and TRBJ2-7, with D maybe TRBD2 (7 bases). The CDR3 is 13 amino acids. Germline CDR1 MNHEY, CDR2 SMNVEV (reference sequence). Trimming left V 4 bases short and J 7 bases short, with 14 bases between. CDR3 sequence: CASSSRGGREQYF. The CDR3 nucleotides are TGTGCCAGCAGTTCCCGCGGGGGCAGGGAGCAGTACTTC.

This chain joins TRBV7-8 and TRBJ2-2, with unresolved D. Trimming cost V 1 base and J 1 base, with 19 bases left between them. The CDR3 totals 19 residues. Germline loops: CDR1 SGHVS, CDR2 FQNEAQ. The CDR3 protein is CASSLEPPTRPKNTGELFF. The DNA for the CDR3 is TGTGCCAGCAGCTTAGAGCCACCGACACGACCCAAGAACACCGGGGAGCTGTTTTTT.